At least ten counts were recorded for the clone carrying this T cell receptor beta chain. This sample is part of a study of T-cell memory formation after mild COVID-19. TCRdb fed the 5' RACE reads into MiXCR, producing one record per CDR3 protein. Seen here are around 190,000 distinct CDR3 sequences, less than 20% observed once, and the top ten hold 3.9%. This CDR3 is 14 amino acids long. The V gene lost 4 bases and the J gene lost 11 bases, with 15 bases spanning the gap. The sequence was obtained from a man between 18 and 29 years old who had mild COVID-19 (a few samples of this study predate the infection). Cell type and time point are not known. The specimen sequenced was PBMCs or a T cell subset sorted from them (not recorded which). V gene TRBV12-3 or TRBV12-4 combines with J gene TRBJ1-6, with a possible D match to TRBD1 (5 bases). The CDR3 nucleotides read TGTGCCAGCAGTTCACTCCTCAGGGTTGCACCCCTCCACTTT. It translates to CASSSLLRVAPLHF.